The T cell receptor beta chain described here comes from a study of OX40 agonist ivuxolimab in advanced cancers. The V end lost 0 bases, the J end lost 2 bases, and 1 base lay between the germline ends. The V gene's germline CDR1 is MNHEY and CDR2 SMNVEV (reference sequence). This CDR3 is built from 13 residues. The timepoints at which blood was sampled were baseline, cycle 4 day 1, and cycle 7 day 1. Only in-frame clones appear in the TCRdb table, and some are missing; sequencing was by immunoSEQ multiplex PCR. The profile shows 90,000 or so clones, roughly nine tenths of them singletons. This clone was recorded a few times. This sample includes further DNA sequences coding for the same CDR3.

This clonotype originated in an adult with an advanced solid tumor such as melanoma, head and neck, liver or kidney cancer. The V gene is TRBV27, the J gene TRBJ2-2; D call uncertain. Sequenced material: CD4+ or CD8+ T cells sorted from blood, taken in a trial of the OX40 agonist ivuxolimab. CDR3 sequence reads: CASSLSNTGELFF. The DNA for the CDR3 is TGTGCCAGCAGTTTATCAAACACCGGGGAGCTGTTTTTT.